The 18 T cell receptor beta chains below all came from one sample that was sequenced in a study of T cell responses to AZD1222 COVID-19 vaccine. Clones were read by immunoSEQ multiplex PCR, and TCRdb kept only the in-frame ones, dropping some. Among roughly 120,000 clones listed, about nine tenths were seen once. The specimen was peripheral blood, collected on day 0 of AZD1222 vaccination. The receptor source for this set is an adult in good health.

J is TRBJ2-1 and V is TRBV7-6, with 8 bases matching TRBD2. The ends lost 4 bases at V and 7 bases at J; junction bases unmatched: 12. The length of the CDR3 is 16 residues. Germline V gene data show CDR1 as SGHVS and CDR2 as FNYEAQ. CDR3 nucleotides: TGTGCCAGCAGCTCCGGGGGGGGCGGGAGTAGGAATGAGCAGTTCTTC. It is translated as CASSSGGGGSRNEQFF.

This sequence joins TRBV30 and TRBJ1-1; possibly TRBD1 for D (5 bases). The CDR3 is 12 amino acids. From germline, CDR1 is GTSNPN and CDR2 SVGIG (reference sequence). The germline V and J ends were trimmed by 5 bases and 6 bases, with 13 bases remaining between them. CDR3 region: CAWGDLGAEAFF. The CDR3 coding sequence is TGTGCCTGGGGGGACCTAGGGGCTGAAGCTTTCTTT.

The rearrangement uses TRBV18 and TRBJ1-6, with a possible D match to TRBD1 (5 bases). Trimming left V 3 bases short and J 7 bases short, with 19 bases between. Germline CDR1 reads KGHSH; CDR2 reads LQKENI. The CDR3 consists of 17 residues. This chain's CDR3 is CASSPAGGAADNSPLHF. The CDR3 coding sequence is TGTGCCAGCTCACCCGCCGGTGGGGCGGCGGACAATTCACCCCTCCACTTT.

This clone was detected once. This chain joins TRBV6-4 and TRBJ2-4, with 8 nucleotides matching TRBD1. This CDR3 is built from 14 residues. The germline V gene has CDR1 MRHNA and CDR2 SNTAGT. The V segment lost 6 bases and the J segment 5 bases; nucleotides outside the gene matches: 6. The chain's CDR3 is CASRRTGQQNIQYF. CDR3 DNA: TGTGCCAGCAGACGGACAGGGCAGCAAAACATTCAGTACTTC.

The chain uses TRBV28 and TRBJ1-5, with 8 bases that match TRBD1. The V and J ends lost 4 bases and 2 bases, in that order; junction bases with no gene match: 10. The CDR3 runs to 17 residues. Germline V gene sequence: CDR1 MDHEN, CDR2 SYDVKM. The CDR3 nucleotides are TGTGCCAGCAGTTCTGGACAGGGAACGTGGGGCAATCAGCCCCAGCATTTT. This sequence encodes CASSSGQGTWGNQPQHF.

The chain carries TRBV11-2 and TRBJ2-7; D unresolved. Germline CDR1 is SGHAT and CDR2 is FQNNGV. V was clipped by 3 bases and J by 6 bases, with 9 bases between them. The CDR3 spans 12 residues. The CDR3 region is CASSFNPLEQYF. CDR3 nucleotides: TGTGCCAGCAGCTTTAACCCGCTCGAGCAGTACTTC. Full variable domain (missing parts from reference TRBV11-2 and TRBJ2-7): EAGVAQSPRYKIIEKRQSVAFWCNPISGHATLYWYQQILGQGPKLLIQFQNNGVVDDSQLPKDRFSAERLKGVDSTLKIQPAKLEDSAVYLCASSFNPLEQYFGPGTRLTVT.

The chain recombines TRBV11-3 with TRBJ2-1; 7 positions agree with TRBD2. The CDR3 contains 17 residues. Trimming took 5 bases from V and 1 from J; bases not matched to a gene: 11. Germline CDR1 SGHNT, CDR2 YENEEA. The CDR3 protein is CASSRDRTSGSYNEQFF. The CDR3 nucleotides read TGTGCCAGCAGCCGCGATCGGACTAGTGGGTCCTACAATGAGCAGTTCTTC.

The CDR3 bases are TGTGCCAGCAGTACTGACCGGACTTGGGGTTCACCCCTCCACTTT. This codes for CASSTDRTWGSPLHF. This chain uses TRBV2 with TRBJ1-6, with D unresolved. Germline CDR1 is SNHLY and CDR2 is FYNNEI. Between the trimmed V and J ends, which lost 5 bases and 9 bases, there was a span of 17 bases. This CDR3 region has 15 residues.

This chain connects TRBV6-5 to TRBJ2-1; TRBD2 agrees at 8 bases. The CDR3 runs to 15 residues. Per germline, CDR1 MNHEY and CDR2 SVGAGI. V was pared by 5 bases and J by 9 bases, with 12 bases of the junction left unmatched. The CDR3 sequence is CASSRAGTRLGEQFF. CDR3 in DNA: TGTGCCAGCAGTAGAGCCGGGACTAGGCTGGGTGAGCAGTTCTTC.

CDR3 loop: CASSLVFGRSSGNTIYF. The DNA of the CDR3 is TGTGCCAGCAGCTTAGTTTTCGGGAGATCCTCTGGAAACACCATATATTTT. This rearrangement joins TRBV7-6 to TRBJ1-3; no definite D call. Germline CDR1 is SGHVS and CDR2 is FNYEAQ. The CDR3 covers 17 residues. V lost 1 base to trimming and J lost 0 bases, with 13 bases between them.

CDR3 sequence: CASSLDSPGNQPQHF. The CDR3 coding sequence is TGCGCCAGCAGCTTGGACAGTCCTGGCAATCAGCCCCAGCATTTT. V usage is TRBV5-1 and J usage is TRBJ1-5; no reliable D call. The V gene lost 0 bases and the J gene lost 2 bases, with 9 bases spanning the gap. Per the germline V gene, CDR1 is SGHRS and CDR2 is YFSETQ. The CDR3 covers 15 residues.

CDR3 nucleotide sequence: TGTGCCAGCAGCTCGACACAGGGAAGGGGACTGAGGGAGTACTTC. Translation gives CASSSTQGRGLREYF. This chain uses TRBV5-4 with TRBJ2-7, with D perhaps assigned TRBD1 or TRBD2 (6 bases each). CDR3 length: 15 amino acids. Germline CDR1 reads SGHNT; CDR2 reads YYREEE (reference sequence). The V end was cut by 3 bases, the J end by 11 bases, with 24 bases between.

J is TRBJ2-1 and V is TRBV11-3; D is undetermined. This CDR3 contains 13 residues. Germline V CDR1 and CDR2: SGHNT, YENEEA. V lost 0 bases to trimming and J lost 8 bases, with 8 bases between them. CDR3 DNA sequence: TGTGCCAGCAGCTTAGACAGTAGAGATGAGCAGTTCTTC. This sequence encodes CASSLDSRDEQFF.

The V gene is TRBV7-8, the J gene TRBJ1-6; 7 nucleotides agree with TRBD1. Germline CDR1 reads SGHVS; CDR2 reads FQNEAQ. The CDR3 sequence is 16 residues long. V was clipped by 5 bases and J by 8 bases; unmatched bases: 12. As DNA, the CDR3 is TGTGCCAGCAGCCAAGCGGGGGCCAGGGGGGATTCACCCCTCCACTTT. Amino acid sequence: CASSQAGARGDSPLHF.

In DNA, the CDR3 is TGTGCCAGCAGCGCCCGTGGAACTAGCTCCACAGATACGCAGTATTTT. Amino acid sequence: CASSARGTSSTDTQYF. V gene TRBV11-3 combines with J gene TRBJ2-3, with D tentatively TRBD2 (6 bases). The CDR3 is 16 residues long. Germline V gives CDR1 SGHNT, CDR2 YENEEA. With 5 bases removed from V and 2 bases from J, the gap between germline ends came to 17 bases.

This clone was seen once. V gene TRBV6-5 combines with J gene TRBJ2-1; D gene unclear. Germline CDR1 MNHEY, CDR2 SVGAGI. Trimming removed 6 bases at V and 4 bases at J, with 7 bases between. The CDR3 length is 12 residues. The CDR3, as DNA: TGTGCCAGCAGGATCGATTACAATGAGCAGTTCTTC. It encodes CASRIDYNEQFF.

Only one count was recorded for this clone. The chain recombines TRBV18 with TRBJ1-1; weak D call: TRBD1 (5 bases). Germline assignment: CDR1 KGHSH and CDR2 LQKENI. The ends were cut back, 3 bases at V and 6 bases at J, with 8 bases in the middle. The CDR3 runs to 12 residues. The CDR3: CASSPGGSEAFF. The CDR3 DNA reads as TGTGCCAGCTCACCGGGGGGGTCTGAAGCTTTCTTT.

Written as DNA, the CDR3 is TGTGCCAGCAGCTTGGAAGGGCCCTACAATGAGCAGTTCTTC. Translated, it gives CASSLEGPYNEQFF. The chain links TRBV5-4 to TRBJ2-1; D remains ambiguous. This CDR3 contains 14 residues. Per germline, CDR1 SGHNT and CDR2 YYREEE (reference sequence). V lost 0 bases, J lost 2 bases, and 6 bases lay in between.